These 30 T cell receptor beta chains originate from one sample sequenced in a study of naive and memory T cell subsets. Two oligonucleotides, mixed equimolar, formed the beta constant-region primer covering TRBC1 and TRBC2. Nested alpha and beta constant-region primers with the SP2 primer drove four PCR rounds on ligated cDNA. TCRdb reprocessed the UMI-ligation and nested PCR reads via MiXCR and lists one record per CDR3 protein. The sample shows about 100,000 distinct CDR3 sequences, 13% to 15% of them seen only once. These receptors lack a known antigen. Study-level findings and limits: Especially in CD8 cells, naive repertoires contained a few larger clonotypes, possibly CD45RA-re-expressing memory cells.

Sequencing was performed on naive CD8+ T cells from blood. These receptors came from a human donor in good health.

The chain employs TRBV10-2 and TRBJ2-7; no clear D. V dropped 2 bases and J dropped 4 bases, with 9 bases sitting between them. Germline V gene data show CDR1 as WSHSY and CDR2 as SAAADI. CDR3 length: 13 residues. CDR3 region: CASSEDLSYEQYF. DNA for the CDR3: TGCGCCAGCAGTGAGGACTTAAGTTACGAGCAGTACTTC.

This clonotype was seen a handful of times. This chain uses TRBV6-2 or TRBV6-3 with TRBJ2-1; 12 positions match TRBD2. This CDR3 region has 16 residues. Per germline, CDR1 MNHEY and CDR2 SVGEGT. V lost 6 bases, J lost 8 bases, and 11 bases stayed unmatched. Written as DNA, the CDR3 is TGTGCCAGCAGCCCACTAGCGGGAGGTTTTGGAGATGAGCAGTTCTTC. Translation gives CASSPLAGGFGDEQFF.

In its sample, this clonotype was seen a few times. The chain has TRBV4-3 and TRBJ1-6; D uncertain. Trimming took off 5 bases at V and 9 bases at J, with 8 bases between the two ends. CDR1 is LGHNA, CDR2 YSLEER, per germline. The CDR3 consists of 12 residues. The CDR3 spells CASSTRGSPLHF. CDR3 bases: TGCGCCAGCAGCACCCGGGGTTCACCCCTCCACTTT.

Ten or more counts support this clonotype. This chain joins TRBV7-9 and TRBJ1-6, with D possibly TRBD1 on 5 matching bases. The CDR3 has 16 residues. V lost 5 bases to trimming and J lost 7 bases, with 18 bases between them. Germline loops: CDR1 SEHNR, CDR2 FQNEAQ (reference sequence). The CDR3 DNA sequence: TGTGCCAGCAGCCCACTAGGACAACGGCAAAATTCACCCCTCCACTTT. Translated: CASSPLGQRQNSPLHF.

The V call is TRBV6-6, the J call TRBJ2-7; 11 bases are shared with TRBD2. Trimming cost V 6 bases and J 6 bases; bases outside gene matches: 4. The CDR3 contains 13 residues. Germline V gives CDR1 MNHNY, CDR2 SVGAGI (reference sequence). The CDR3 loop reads CASSGLAGLEQYF. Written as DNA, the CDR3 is TGTGCCAGCAGCGGACTAGCGGGTCTCGAGCAGTACTTC.

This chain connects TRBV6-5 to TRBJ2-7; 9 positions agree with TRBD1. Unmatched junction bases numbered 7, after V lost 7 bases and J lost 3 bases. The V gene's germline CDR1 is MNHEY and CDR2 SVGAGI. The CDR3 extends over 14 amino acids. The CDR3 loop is CASKPGQGNYEQYF. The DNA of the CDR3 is TGTGCCAGCAAACCGGGACAGGGTAACTACGAGCAGTACTTC.

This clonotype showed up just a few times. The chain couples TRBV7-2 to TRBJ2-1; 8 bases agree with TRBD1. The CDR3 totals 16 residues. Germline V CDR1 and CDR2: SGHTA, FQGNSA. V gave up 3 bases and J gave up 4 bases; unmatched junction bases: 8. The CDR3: CASSFTEGQGYNEQFF. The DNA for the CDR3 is TGTGCCAGCAGCTTCACCGAAGGACAGGGTTACAATGAGCAGTTCTTC. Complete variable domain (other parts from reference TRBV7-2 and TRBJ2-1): GAGVSQSPSNKVTEKGKDVELRCDPISGHTALYWYRQSLGQGLEFLIYFQGNSAPDKSGLPSDRFSAERTGGSVSTLTIQRTQQEDSAVYLCASSFTEGQGYNEQFFGPGTRLTVL.

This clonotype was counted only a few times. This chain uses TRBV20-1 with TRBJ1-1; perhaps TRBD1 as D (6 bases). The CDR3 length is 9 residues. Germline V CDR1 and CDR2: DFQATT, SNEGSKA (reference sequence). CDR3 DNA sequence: TGCAGCCTCGGGGGCAACGCTTTCTTT. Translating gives CSLGGNAFF.

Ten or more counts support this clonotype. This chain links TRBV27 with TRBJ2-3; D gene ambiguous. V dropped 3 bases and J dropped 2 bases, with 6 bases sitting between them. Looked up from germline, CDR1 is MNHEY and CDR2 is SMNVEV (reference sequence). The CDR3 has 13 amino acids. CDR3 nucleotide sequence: TGTGCCAGCAGTTTTGTCGTCACAGATACGCAGTATTTT. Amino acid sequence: CASSFVVTDTQYF.

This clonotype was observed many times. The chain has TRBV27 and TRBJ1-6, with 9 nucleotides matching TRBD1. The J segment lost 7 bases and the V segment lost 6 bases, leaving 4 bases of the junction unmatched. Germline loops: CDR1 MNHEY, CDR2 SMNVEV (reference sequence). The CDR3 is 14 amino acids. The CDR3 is CASRNRGQNSPLHF. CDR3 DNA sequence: TGTGCCAGCAGAAACAGGGGGCAAAATTCACCCCTCCACTTT.

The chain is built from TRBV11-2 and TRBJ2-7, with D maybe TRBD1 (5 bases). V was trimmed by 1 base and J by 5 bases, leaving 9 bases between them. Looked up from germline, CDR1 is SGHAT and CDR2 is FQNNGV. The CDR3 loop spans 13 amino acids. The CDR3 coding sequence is TGTGCCAGCAGCTTAGTTGGGGCCCACGAGCAGTACTTC. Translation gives CASSLVGAHEQYF.

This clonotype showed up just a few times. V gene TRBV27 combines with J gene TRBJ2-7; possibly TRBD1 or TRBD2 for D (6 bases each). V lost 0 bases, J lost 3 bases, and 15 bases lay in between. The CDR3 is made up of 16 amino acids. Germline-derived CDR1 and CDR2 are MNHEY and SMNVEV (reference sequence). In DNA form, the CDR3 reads TGTGCCAGCAGTTTATCTGGTGTGGGGGGCGGCTACGAGCAGTACTTC. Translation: CASSLSGVGGGYEQYF.

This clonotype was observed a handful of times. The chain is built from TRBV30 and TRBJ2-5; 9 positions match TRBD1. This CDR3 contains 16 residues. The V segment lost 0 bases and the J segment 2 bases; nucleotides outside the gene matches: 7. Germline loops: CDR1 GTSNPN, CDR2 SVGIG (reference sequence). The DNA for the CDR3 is TGTGCCTGGAGTGTCACTCACAGGGGGCCTCAAGAGACCCAGTACTTC. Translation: CAWSVTHRGPQETQYF.

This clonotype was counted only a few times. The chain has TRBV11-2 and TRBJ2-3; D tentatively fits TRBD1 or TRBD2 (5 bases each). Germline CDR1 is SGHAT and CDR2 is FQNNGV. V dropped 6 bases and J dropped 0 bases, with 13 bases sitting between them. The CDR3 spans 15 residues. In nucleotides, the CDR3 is TGTGCCAGCAGGGGGACCGCCTCTAGCACAGATACGCAGTATTTT. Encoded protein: CASRGTASSTDTQYF.

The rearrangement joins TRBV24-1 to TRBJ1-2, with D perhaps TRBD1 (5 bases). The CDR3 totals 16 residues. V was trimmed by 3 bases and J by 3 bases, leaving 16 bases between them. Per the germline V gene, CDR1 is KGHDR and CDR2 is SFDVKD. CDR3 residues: CATSDIDRDGYYGYTF. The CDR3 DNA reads TGTGCCACCAGTGATATTGACCGGGACGGCTACTATGGCTACACCTTC.

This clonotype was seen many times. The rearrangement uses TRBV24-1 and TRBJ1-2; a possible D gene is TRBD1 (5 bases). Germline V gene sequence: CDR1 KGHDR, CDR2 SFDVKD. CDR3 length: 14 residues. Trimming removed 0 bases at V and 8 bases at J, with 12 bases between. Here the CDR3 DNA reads TGTGCCACCAGTGATTTGAGAAGGGGAGGAGGCTACACCTTC. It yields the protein CATSDLRRGGGYTF.

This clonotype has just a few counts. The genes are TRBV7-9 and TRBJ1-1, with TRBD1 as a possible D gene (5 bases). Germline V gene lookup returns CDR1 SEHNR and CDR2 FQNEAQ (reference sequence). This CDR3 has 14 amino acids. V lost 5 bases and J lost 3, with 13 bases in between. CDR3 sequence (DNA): TGTGCCAGCAGCCAGGTTCAGGGAGACACTGAAGCTTTCTTT. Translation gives CASSQVQGDTEAFF. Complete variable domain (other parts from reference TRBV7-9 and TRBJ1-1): DTGVSQNPRHKITKRGQNVTFRCDPISEHNRLYWYRQTLGQGPEFLTYFQNEAQLEKSRLLSDRFSAERPKGSFSTLEIQRTEQGDSAMYLCASSQVQGDTEAFFGQGTRLTVV.

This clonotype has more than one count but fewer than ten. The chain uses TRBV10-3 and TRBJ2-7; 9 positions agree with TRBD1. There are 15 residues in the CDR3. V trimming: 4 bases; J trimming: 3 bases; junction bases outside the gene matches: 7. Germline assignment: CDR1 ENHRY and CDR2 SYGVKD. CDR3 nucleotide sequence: TGTGCCATCAGTGTAGGGACAGGGAAAGACTACGAGCAGTACTTC. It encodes CAISVGTGKDYEQYF.

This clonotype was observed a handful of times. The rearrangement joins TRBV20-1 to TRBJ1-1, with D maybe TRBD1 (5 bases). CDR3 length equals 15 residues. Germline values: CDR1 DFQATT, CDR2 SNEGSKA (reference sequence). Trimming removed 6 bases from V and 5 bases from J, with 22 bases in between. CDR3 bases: TGCAGTGCAAGGGACCTCTTACCTCTGAGGACTGAAGCTTTCTTT. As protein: CSARDLLPLRTEAFF.

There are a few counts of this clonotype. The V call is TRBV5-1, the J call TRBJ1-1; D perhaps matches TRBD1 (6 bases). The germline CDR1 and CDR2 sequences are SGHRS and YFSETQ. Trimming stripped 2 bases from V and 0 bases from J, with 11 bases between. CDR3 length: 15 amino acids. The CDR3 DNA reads TGCGCCAGCAGCTTTGACAGGCCCATGAACACTGAAGCTTTCTTT. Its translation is CASSFDRPMNTEAFF.

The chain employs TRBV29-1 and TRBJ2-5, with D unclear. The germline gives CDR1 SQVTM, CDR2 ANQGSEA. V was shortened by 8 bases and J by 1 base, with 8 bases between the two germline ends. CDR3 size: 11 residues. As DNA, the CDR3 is TGCAGCTATGGGGTCCAAGAGACCCAGTACTTC. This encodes CSYGVQETQYF.

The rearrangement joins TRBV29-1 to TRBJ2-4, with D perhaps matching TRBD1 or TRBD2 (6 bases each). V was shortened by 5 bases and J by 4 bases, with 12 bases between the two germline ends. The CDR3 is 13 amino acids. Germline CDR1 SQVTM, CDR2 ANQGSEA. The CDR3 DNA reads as TGCAGCGTTCTAGGGGGGTTGAAAAACATTCAGTACTTC. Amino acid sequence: CSVLGGLKNIQYF.

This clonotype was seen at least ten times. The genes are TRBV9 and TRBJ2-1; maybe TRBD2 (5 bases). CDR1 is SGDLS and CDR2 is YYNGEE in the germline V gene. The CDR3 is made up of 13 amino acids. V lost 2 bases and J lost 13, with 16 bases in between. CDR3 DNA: TGTGCCAGCAGCGTGGGAGACTATCCCCCCCAGTTCTTC. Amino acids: CASSVGDYPPQFF.

Here the CDR3 DNA reads TGCAGCGTTGAAAGCACAGATACGCAGTATTTT. This encodes CSVESTDTQYF. This chain joins TRBV29-1 and TRBJ2-3; D not certain. CDR1 and CDR2 (germline): SQVTM, ANQGSEA. The V gene lost 2 bases and the J gene lost 0 bases, with 0 bases spanning the gap. The CDR3 length is 11 residues.

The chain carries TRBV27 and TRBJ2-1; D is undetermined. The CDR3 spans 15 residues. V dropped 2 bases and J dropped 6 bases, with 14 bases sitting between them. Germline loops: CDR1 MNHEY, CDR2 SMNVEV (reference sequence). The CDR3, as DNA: TGTGCCAGCAGTTTAAGTCTCTCCGGTGCCAATGAGCAGTTCTTC. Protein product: CASSLSLSGANEQFF.

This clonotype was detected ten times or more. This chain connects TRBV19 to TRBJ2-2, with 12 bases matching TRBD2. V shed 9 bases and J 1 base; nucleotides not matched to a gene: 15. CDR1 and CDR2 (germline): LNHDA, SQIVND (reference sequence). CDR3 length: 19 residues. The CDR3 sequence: CARPLGASGRGENTGELFF. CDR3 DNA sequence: TGTGCCAGACCCCTCGGGGCTAGCGGGAGGGGAGAGAACACCGGGGAGCTGTTTTTT.

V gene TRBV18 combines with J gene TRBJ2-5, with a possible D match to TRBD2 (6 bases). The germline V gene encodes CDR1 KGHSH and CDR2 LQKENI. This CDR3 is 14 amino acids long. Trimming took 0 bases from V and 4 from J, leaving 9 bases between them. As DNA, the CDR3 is TGTGCCAGCTCACCACCCGCGGGGTCAGAGACCCAGTACTTC. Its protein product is CASSPPAGSETQYF.

In DNA form, the CDR3 reads TGTGCCTCCCGGGCAGCCAGCTCCTACAATGAGCAGTTCTTC. Its protein product is CASRAASSYNEQFF. The chain uses TRBV30 and TRBJ2-1; no clear D gene. CDR1 and CDR2 (germline): GTSNPN, SVGIG (reference sequence). The CDR3 length is 14 residues. Trimming removed 7 bases from V and 0 bases from J, with 13 bases in between.

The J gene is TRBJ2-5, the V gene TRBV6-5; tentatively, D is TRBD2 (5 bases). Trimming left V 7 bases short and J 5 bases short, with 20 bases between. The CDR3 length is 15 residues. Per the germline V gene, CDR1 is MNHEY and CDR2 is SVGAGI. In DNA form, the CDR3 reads TGTGCCAGCACGGGGATACTTTTCGAGACGGAGACCCAGTACTTC. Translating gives CASTGILFETETQYF.

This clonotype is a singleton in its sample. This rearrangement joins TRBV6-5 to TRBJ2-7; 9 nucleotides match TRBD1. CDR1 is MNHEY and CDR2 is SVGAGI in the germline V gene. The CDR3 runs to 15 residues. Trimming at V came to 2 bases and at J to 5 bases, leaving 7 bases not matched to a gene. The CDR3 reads CASSYGGTGHNEQYF. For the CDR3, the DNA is TGTGCCAGCAGTTACGGAGGGACAGGGCACAACGAGCAGTACTTC.